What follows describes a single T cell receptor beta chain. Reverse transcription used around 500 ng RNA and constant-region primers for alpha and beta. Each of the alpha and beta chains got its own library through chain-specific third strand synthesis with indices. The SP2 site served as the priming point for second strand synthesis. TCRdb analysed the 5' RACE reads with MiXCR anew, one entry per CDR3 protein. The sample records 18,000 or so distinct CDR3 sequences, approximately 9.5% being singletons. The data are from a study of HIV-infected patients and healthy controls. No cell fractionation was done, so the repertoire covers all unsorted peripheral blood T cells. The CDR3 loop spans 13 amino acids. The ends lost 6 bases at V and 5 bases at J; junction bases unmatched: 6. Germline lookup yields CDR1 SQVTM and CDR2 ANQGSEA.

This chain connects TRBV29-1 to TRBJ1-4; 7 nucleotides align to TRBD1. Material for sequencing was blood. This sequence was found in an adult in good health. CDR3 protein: CSVAGGLNEKLFF. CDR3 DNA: TGCAGCGTGGCAGGGGGGCTAAATGAAAAACTGTTTTTT.